This T cell receptor (beta chain) stems from a study of T-cell reconstitution after alpha-beta-depleted transplantation in children. Study observations and caveats: After transplant, at about two months, alpha-beta T cells were reportedly derived from several hundred expanded graft clones. One year post-transplant, T-cell counts and diversity were largely derived from T cells produced anew.

A library of TCRbeta sequences, prepared with unique molecular identifiers, was generated. TCRdb re-derived calls from the PCR reads in MiXCR, one entry per CDR3 protein. The table shows about 130,000 distinct CDR3 sequences, with about 9.5% occurring only once. The CDR3 sequence is 13 residues long. Looked up from germline, CDR1 is SEHNR and CDR2 is FQNEAQ (reference sequence). Turning to this clonotype: Antigen: not known. At one end the junction does not follow the germline gene, possibly because of a read error.

The chain employs TRBV7-9 and TRBJ1-4; D unresolved. The sample was PBMCs, mostly from graft donor cells, taken 180 days after TCRalphabeta/CD19-depleted stem cell transplant. The sequence came from a girl under three years old who had a stem cell transplant for combined immunodeficiency, so the T cells may come from the graft donor. The CDR3, as DNA: TGTTCCAGCAGCTTGGCAGGAAATGAAAAACTGTTTTTT. Translation gives CSSSLAGNEKLFF.